The 21 T cell receptor beta chains below were found in one sample sequenced in a study of blood T cell repertoires in COVID-19. Only in-frame clones appear in the TCRdb table, and some are missing; sequencing was by immunoSEQ multiplex PCR. In the table there are tens of thousands of clones, about nine tenths of which are singletons. Sequences were obtained from peripheral blood. The receptors derive from a man between 60 and 70 years old with COVID-19, enrolled during active disease.

The rearrangement uses TRBV28 and TRBJ1-2; 7 bases are shared with TRBD1. Per the germline V gene, CDR1 is MDHEN and CDR2 is SYDVKM. The V gene end was trimmed by 2 bases and the J gene end by 1 base; junction bases not matched to a gene: 10. This CDR3 comprises 17 residues. Here the CDR3 DNA reads TGTGCCAGCAGTTTAAGGCAGGGGGTTAATATTAACTATGGCTACACCTTC. Translated: CASSLRQGVNINYGYTF.

This chain uses TRBV27 with TRBJ2-6; D gene unclear. Germline V gives CDR1 MNHEY, CDR2 SMNVEV (reference sequence). The CDR3 spans 16 residues. Trimming stripped 2 bases from V and 3 bases from J, with 11 bases between. The CDR3 loop reads CASSLAGNFGANVLTF. The CDR3 bases are TGTGCCAGCAGTTTAGCAGGAAACTTTGGGGCCAACGTCCTGACTTTC.

This sequence joins TRBV28 and TRBJ2-1; the match to TRBD2 covers 9 bases. The CDR3 is made up of 15 amino acids. V trimming: 7 bases; J trimming: 6 bases; junction bases outside the gene matches: 10. Germline loops: CDR1 MDHEN, CDR2 SYDVKM. The DNA of the CDR3 is TGTGCCAGCATACAGTGGGCGGGAGGGCGCAATGAGCAGTTCTTC. Its protein is CASIQWAGGRNEQFF.

This chain connects TRBV5-1 to TRBJ2-5, with 9 bases aligning to TRBD1. The CDR3 is made up of 14 amino acids. The ends lost 1 base at V and 5 bases at J; junction bases unmatched: 3. Germline values: CDR1 SGHRS, CDR2 YFSETQ. This CDR3 reads CASSLTGGRETQYF. The CDR3 nucleotides are TGCGCCAGCAGCTTGACAGGGGGCCGGGAGACCCAGTACTTC.

V and J are TRBV11-2 and TRBJ1-2, with TRBD1 matching over 8 bases. Germline V lookup: CDR1 SGHAT, CDR2 FQNNGV. This CDR3 is 12 amino acids long. V trimming: 6 bases; J trimming: 6 bases; junction bases outside the gene matches: 3. CDR3 bases: TGTGCCAGCAGTTTGGACAGGGATGGCTACACCTTC. Amino acid sequence: CASSLDRDGYTF. Supplemented by reference TRBV11-2 and TRBJ1-2, the full variable domain reads EAGVAQSPRYKIIEKRQSVAFWCNPISGHATLYWYQQILGQGPKLLIQFQNNGVVDDSQLPKDRFSAERLKGVDSTLKIQPAKLEDSAVYLCASSLDRDGYTFGSGTRLTVV.

This chain uses TRBV10-3 with TRBJ2-2; D remains ambiguous. CDR1 and CDR2 (germline): ENHRY, SYGVKD. The CDR3 length is 15 residues. Trimming stripped 0 bases from V and 4 bases from J, with 9 bases between. The CDR3 DNA reads TGTGCCATCAGTGAGTCGCCAACCAGCACCGGGGAGCTGTTTTTT. Translation gives CAISESPTSTGELFF.

The V call is TRBV6-5, the J call TRBJ1-2; 9 bases line up with TRBD1. CDR3 size: 14 residues. CDR1 is MNHEY and CDR2 is SVGAGI in the germline V gene. Trimming took 6 bases from V and 5 from J; bases not matched to a gene: 7. The CDR3 nucleotides read TGTGCCAGCAGAATCCGGGACAGGGATTATGGCTACACCTTC. It translates to CASRIRDRDYGYTF.

This clone was observed once. This chain connects TRBV2 to TRBJ2-3; 8 bases fit TRBD2. Unmatched junction bases numbered 7, after V lost 1 base and J lost 4 bases. Germline CDR1 is SNHLY and CDR2 is FYNNEI. This CDR3 spans 16 amino acids. This CDR3 reads CASSEGPPGGSDTQYF. The CDR3 DNA reads TGTGCCAGCAGTGAAGGCCCACCGGGAGGGTCAGATACGCAGTATTTT. The full variable domain, completed using reference TRBV2 and TRBJ2-3, is EPEVTQTPSHQVTQMGQEVILRCVPISNHLYFYWYRQILGQKVEFLVSFYNNEISEKSEIFDDQFSVERPDGSNFTLKIRSTKLEDSAMYFCASSEGPPGGSDTQYFGPGTRLTVL.

The rearrangement joins TRBV7-3 to TRBJ1-6; unclear D gene. This CDR3 contains 14 residues. Per germline, CDR1 SGHTA and CDR2 FQGTGA. V shed 1 base and J shed 6 bases, with 7 bases lying between them. The CDR3 here is CASSLSGTNSPLHF. In DNA form, the CDR3 reads TGTGCCAGCAGCTTAAGTGGCACTAATTCACCCCTCCACTTT. The whole variable domain, filled in from reference TRBV7-3 and TRBJ1-6, reads GAGVSQTPSNKVTEKGKYVELRCDPISGHTALYWYRQSLGQGPEFLIYFQGTGAADDSGLPNDRFFAVRPEGSVSTLKIQRTERGDSAVYLCASSLSGTNSPLHFGNGTRLTVT.

This sequence joins TRBV25-1 and TRBJ1-2, with D tentatively TRBD1 (6 bases). The CDR3 length is 14 residues. The germline CDR1 and CDR2 sequences are MGHDK and SYGVNS. The V end lost 3 bases, the J end lost 2 bases, and 10 bases lay between the germline ends. CDR3 nucleotide sequence: TGTGCCAGCAGTGATGGGCAGGGGAACTATGGCTACACCTTC. Its translation: CASSDGQGNYGYTF.

The chain is built from TRBV9 and TRBJ1-2, with D unclear. In germline, CDR1 is SGDLS, CDR2 YYNGEE. This CDR3 has 13 residues. V shed 1 base and J shed 2 bases, with 6 bases lying between them. CDR3 coding DNA: TGTGCCAGCAGCGTATCCGTGAACTATGGCTACACCTTC. Its protein product is CASSVSVNYGYTF.

This chain links TRBV7-9 with TRBJ1-2; D remains unclear. V lost 1 base, J lost 0 bases, and 12 bases lay in between. From germline, CDR1 is SEHNR and CDR2 FQNEAQ (reference sequence). This CDR3 has 16 residues. CDR3 sequence reads: CASSLGLSGTNYGYTF. CDR3 sequence (DNA): TGTGCCAGCAGCTTAGGACTCTCGGGGACTAACTATGGCTACACCTTC.

This clone was counted once. The V gene is TRBV30, the J gene TRBJ1-5, with D unclear. Trimming cost V 1 base and J 3 bases, with 10 bases left between them. Germline lookup yields CDR1 GTSNPN and CDR2 SVGIG (reference sequence). The CDR3 runs 14 residues. The CDR3 here is CAWSGRGINQPQHF. In DNA form, the CDR3 reads TGTGCCTGGAGTGGTAGAGGGATCAATCAGCCCCAGCATTTT. Looking up the rest from reference TRBV30 and TRBJ1-5 gives the full variable domain: SQTIHQWPATLVQPVGSPLSLECTVEGTSNPNLYWYRQAAGRGLQLLFYSVGIGQISSEVPQNLSASRPQDRQFILSSKKLLLSDSGFYLCAWSGRGINQPQHFGDGTRLSIL.

This clone has just one count. The chain couples TRBV7-9 to TRBJ2-7; unclear D gene. The CDR3 totals 13 residues. Germline V gives CDR1 SEHNR, CDR2 FQNEAQ (reference sequence). The V end lost 1 base, the J end lost 2 bases, and 6 bases lay between the germline ends. The CDR3 reads CASSLGLAYEQYF. The CDR3 DNA reads as TGTGCCAGCAGCTTAGGACTGGCCTACGAGCAGTACTTC.

The chain has TRBV5-6 and TRBJ1-6, with D unclear. Germline V CDR1 and CDR2: SGHDT, YYEEEE. The V end was cut by 0 bases, the J end by 5 bases, with 6 bases between. This CDR3 has 14 amino acids. The CDR3 spells CASSLEQHNSPLHF. For the CDR3, the DNA is TGTGCCAGCAGCTTGGAACAGCATAATTCACCCCTCCACTTT.

This chain links TRBV27 with TRBJ2-2, with D unclear. CDR1 and CDR2 from the germline V gene are MNHEY and SMNVEV (reference sequence). There are 14 residues in the CDR3. V dropped 5 bases and J dropped 4 bases, with 11 bases sitting between them. The CDR3 here is CASSNDLGTGELFF. The CDR3 DNA reads TGTGCCAGCAGTAATGACTTGGGCACCGGGGAGCTGTTTTTT.

On this clone: A read error may produce the germline difference seen at one junction end. The genes are TRBV14 and TRBJ1-1; D gene unclear. Germline V CDR1 and CDR2: SGHDN, FVKESK. This CDR3 has 19 amino acids. This CDR3 is CASSQDEVGYPAMNTEAFF. CDR3 DNA sequence: TGTGCCAGCAGTCAAGACGAAGTGGGCTACCCCGCCATGAACACTGAAGCTTTCTTT.

V usage is TRBV29-1 and J usage is TRBJ2-7; 9 positions match TRBD2. Germline V gene sequence: CDR1 SQVTM, CDR2 ANQGSEA. V gave up 7 bases and J gave up 2 bases; unmatched junction bases: 9. This CDR3 region has 14 residues. The CDR3 coding sequence is TGCAGCGCAACCCGGACTAGCGCACCCTACGAGCAGTACTTC. Translation gives CSATRTSAPYEQYF.

The chain joins TRBV6-2 or TRBV6-3 to TRBJ1-1, with D perhaps TRBD1 (5 bases). The CDR3 is made up of 14 amino acids. V was trimmed by 5 bases and J by 5 bases, leaving 15 bases between them. The germline gives CDR1 MNHEY, CDR2 SVGEGT. The CDR3 region is CASSKPGTATEAFF. Here the CDR3 DNA reads TGTGCCAGCAGTAAACCGGGGACTGCGACTGAAGCTTTCTTT.

This sequence joins TRBV5-1 and TRBJ2-2; 8 bases fit TRBD2. Germline V gene data show CDR1 as SGHRS and CDR2 as YFSETQ. The CDR3 loop spans 16 amino acids. Trimming removed 1 base from V and 6 bases from J; junction bases left unmatched: 8. In DNA form, the CDR3 reads TGCGCCAGCAGCTTGATTCCGGGACTAGACGCCGGGGAGCTGTTTTTT. Its translation is CASSLIPGLDAGELFF. The variable domain in full, completed from reference TRBV5-1 and TRBJ2-2, reads KAGVTQTPRYLIKTRGQQVTLSCSPISGHRSVSWYQQTPGQGLQFLFEYFSETQRNKGNFPGRFSGRQFSNSRSEMNVSTLELGDSALYLCASSLIPGLDAGELFFGEGSRLTVL.

The chain carries TRBV29-1 and TRBJ2-2, with 9 bases matching TRBD1. V trimming: 7 bases; J trimming: 3 bases; junction bases outside the gene matches: 6. Germline CDR1 and CDR2: SQVTM and ANQGSEA. The CDR3 covers 14 residues. CDR3 sequence (DNA): TGCAGCGGACGGACAGGGGCTGACACCGGGGAGCTGTTTTTT. Amino acid sequence: CSGRTGADTGELFF.